The 20 T cell receptor beta chains reported below all come from one sample, sequenced in a study of follicular helper T cells after annual influenza vaccination. Some clones are missing from TCRdb's copy, which holds only in-frame ones; the method was immunoSEQ multiplex PCR. The sample includes 650 to 900 clones, roughly four fifths of them seen just once. As for time point: 2015-2016 season, 7 days after influenza vaccination. The specimen was CXCR5+ CD38+ circulating T follicular helper cells from blood, collected 7 days after influenza vaccination. This sample's subset: circulating Tfh, non-naive CD4+CXCR5+PD-1+ (ICOS+CD38+ or ICOS-CD38-). The receptors come from an adult who received the influenza vaccine.

The genes are TRBV27 and TRBJ1-1, with TRBD1 matching over 8 bases. V shed 5 bases and J 3 bases; nucleotides not matched to a gene: 11. The length of the CDR3 is 16 residues. The germline CDR1 and CDR2 sequences are MNHEY and SMNVEV (reference sequence). The CDR3 region has the DNA TGTGCCAGCAGTAGGGGCAGGGGGCGCGATCACACTGAAGCTTTCTTT. The encoded protein is CASSRGRGRDHTEAFF.

This clone was found a few times. The chain joins TRBV7-2 to TRBJ1-6; D ambiguous. The V end lost 2 bases, the J end lost 8 bases, and 10 bases lay between the germline ends. The CDR3 length is 14 residues. The V gene's germline CDR1 is SGHTA and CDR2 FQGNSA. CDR3 nucleotide sequence: TGTGCCAGCAGCTTAATGGGAGGCTATTCACCCCTCCACTTT. Translated: CASSLMGGYSPLHF. The whole variable domain, filled in from reference TRBV7-2 and TRBJ1-6, reads GAGVSQSPSNKVTEKGKDVELRCDPISGHTALYWYRQSLGQGLEFLIYFQGNSAPDKSGLPSDRFSAERTGGSVSTLTIQRTQQEDSAVYLCASSLMGGYSPLHFGNGTRLTVT.

The chain recombines TRBV18 with TRBJ1-3; D gene uncertain. Trimming stripped 4 bases from V and 1 base from J, with 5 bases between. The CDR3 runs to 13 residues. From germline, CDR1 is KGHSH and CDR2 LQKENI. CDR3 DNA: TGTGCCAGCTCACAGGGATCTGGAAACACCATATATTTT. Its translation: CASSQGSGNTIYF. The full variable domain, completed using reference TRBV18 and TRBJ1-3, is NAGVMQNPRHLVRRRGQEARLRCSPMKGHSHVYWYRQLPEEGLKFMVYLQKENIIDESGMPKERFSAEFPKEGPSILRIQQVVRGDSAAYFCASSQGSGNTIYFGEGSWLTVV.

V is TRBV6-6 and J is TRBJ1-2, with D unresolved. CDR1 and CDR2 from the germline V gene are MNHNY and SVGAGI (reference sequence). The V end lost 7 bases, the J end lost 4 bases, and 16 bases lay between the germline ends. CDR3 size: 14 residues. This CDR3 is CASTPGPTGYGYTF. The CDR3 DNA follows: TGTGCCAGCACCCCGGGTCCTACCGGCTATGGCTACACCTTC.

The chain is built from TRBV2 and TRBJ2-1; D call uncertain. V was shortened by 6 bases and J by 5 bases, with 11 bases between the two germline ends. This CDR3 has 13 residues. Germline V gene sequence: CDR1 SNHLY, CDR2 FYNNEI. CDR3 coding DNA: TGTGCCAGCAGCGCTGACAAGAACAATGAGCAGTTCTTC. Translating it yields CASSADKNNEQFF.

V gene TRBV27 combines with J gene TRBJ2-4; D not certain. Germline loops: CDR1 MNHEY, CDR2 SMNVEV (reference sequence). There are 18 residues in the CDR3. Trimming took off 8 bases at V and 2 bases at J, with 25 bases between the two ends. CDR3 in DNA: TGTGCCAGCGCCCGGTCGATGGGTGGGATAGAAACCAAAAACATTCAGTACTTC. Protein: CASARSMGGIETKNIQYF.

This clone was seen more than once but under ten times. CDR3 sequence reads: CASSIERATGELFF. The CDR3 DNA reads TGTGCCAGTAGTATAGAGAGGGCCACCGGGGAGCTGTTTTTT. The chain recombines TRBV19 with TRBJ2-2; maybe TRBD2 (5 bases). Germline CDR1 reads LNHDA; CDR2 reads SQIVND (reference sequence). V was clipped by 0 bases and J by 4 bases, with 6 bases between them. This CDR3 comprises 14 residues. Based on the CDR3 plus reference TRBV19 and TRBJ2-2, the full variable domain is DGGITQSPKYLFRKEGQNVTLSCEQNLNHDAMYWYRQDPGQGLRLIYYSQIVNDFQKGDIAEGYSVSREKKESFPLTVTSAQKNPTAFYLCASSIERATGELFFGEGSRLTVL.

The chain is built from TRBV5-1 and TRBJ2-3, with 10 bases identical to TRBD2. This CDR3 contains 14 residues. From germline, CDR1 is SGHRS and CDR2 YFSETQ. The J segment lost 6 bases and the V segment lost 0 bases, leaving 1 base of the junction unmatched. The CDR3 sequence is CASSLAGLADTQYF. The DNA of the CDR3 is TGCGCCAGCAGCTTGGCGGGACTAGCGGATACGCAGTATTTT.

The gene calls are TRBV29-1 and TRBJ2-7; no definite D call. There are 13 residues in the CDR3. V lost 5 bases and J 3 bases, leaving 14 bases between the germline ends. Germline-derived CDR1 and CDR2 are SQVTM and ANQGSEA. CDR3 sequence (DNA): TGCAGCGTTAGCATGGGTTCCTTCTACGAGCAGTACTTC. This codes for CSVSMGSFYEQYF.

This clone was seen a few times. The chain uses TRBV5-4 and TRBJ1-5; 7 bases map to TRBD1. V lost 4 bases and J lost 4; bases outside the gene matches: 5. The germline V gene has CDR1 SGHNT and CDR2 YYREEE (reference sequence). The CDR3 is 14 residues long. CDR3 residues: CASSAAGQNQPQHF. CDR3 nucleotide sequence: TGTGCCAGCAGCGCAGCGGGACAGAATCAGCCCCAGCATTTT.

In DNA form, the CDR3 reads TGCAGCGCCGGACGCCTTAGCTATGGCTACACCTTC. Translating it yields CSAGRLSYGYTF. The chain employs TRBV29-1 and TRBJ1-2; no definite D call. The CDR3 is 12 residues long. In germline, CDR1 is SQVTM, CDR2 ANQGSEA. Trimming removed 7 bases at V and 4 bases at J, with 13 bases between.

The chain is built from TRBV7-2 and TRBJ2-1; 7 nucleotides match TRBD2. Germline CDR1 SGHTA, CDR2 FQGNSA. V lost 5 bases and J lost 0; bases outside the gene matches: 4. The CDR3 covers 15 residues. The CDR3 DNA follows: TGTGCCAGCAGCCCCTCGGGGGGCTCCTACAATGAGCAGTTCTTC. Its translation: CASSPSGGSYNEQFF.

The chain recombines TRBV19 with TRBJ1-2; D gene ambiguous. Germline CDR1 is LNHDA and CDR2 is SQIVND (reference sequence). V was shortened by 3 bases and J by 5 bases, with 16 bases between the two germline ends. The CDR3 covers 15 residues. The CDR3 DNA follows: TGTGCCAGTAGTATGCTCTCCGGTACGTCGTATGGCTACACCTTC. Protein sequence: CASSMLSGTSYGYTF.

This clone appeared a few times. This chain joins TRBV15 and TRBJ1-6; no clear D. The germline V gene has CDR1 LNHNV and CDR2 YYDKDF (reference sequence). This CDR3 comprises 13 residues. V lost 1 base, J lost 7 bases, and 5 bases lay in between. The CDR3 nucleotides are TGTGCCACCAGCAGAGCCCGAAATTCACCCCTCCACTTT. Protein sequence: CATSRARNSPLHF.

The genes are TRBV28 and TRBJ2-7; TRBD1 is a possible D gene (6 bases). Trimming removed 7 bases at V and 0 bases at J, with 16 bases between. CDR1 and CDR2 from the germline V gene are MDHEN and SYDVKM. The CDR3 totals 15 residues. CDR3 in amino acids: CASTLEGDTSYEQYF. The CDR3 bases are TGTGCCAGCACCCTTGAAGGGGACACCTCCTACGAGCAGTACTTC.

The chain is built from TRBV5-1 and TRBJ2-3; D unclear. Between the trimmed V and J ends, which lost 0 bases and 5 bases, there was a span of 10 bases. The CDR3 has 14 amino acids. Germline CDR1 and CDR2: SGHRS and YFSETQ. CDR3: CASSLEGLIDTQYF. The CDR3 region has the DNA TGCGCCAGCAGCTTGGAGGGCTTGATAGATACGCAGTATTTT.

The V and J genes are TRBV5-1 and TRBJ2-2; D remains ambiguous. V was cut by 3 bases and J by 2 bases, with 2 bases left in between. The CDR3 extends over 12 amino acids. CDR1 is SGHRS and CDR2 is YFSETQ in the germline V gene. CDR3 coding DNA: TGCGCCAGCAGCTCCAACACCGGGGAGCTGTTTTTT. Amino acids: CASSSNTGELFF.

A remark on this clone: The identical CDR3 is also encoded by other nucleotide sequences in the sample. The chain joins TRBV18 to TRBJ2-2; 7 bases agree with TRBD1. The CDR3 loop spans 16 amino acids. J gave up 0 bases and V 6 bases, and 7 bases lay outside the gene matches. The germline CDR1 and CDR2 sequences are KGHSH and LQKENI. CDR3 nucleotides: TGTGCCAGCTCCCCCGAGGGGGCCGCGAACACCGGGGAGCTGTTTTTT. This codes for CASSPEGAANTGELFF.

This chain joins TRBV19 and TRBJ1-1, with no clear D. The CDR3 runs 17 residues. Germline CDR1 LNHDA, CDR2 SQIVND (reference sequence). V dropped 5 bases and J dropped 2 bases, with 21 bases sitting between them. CDR3 DNA sequence: TGTGCCAGTAGTCCCGGACGGAGGAGATGGGCTAACACTGAAGCTTTCTTT. It codes for CASSPGRRRWANTEAFF.

With respect to this clone: Lacking the conserved final phenylalanine or tryptophan, this CDR3 likely reflects a read error. The chain carries TRBV5-4 and TRBJ2-3, with TRBD2 matching over 8 bases. This CDR3 comprises 15 residues. Germline V gene sequence: CDR1 SGHNT, CDR2 YYREEE (reference sequence). V lost 4 bases and J lost 3; bases outside the gene matches: 7. CDR3 DNA: TGTGCCAGCAGCCGGGGGGGGGCGGCGACAGATACGCAGTATTCT. Protein sequence: CASSRGGAATDTQYS.